This T cell receptor beta chain was sequenced during a study of blood T cell repertoires in COVID-19 (dated by TCRdb to 2018 to 2020). The study in broad terms: Samples from collaborators originated in the United States, Italy and Spain and spanned both the acute and convalescent phases of COVID-19. HLA class I and class II types, where available, came from metadata supplied by the sample provider rather than from assay-based typing. The prospective study material was composed of cDNA or gDNA derived from T cells, B-cell-depleted T cells, or PBMCs. Subjects who had been exposed to COVID-19, were actively infected with it, or had recovered from it provided the deeply sampled blood TCRbeta repertoires that made up the dataset. The sample metadata nearly always contained a de-identified subject ID, COVID-19 status, age in years and sex. The repertoires were released in a freely available public database intended as a resource for research on the immune response to SARS-CoV-2. Samples were obtained from the ongoing ImmuneRACE study (first 160 participants) and from about 1,300 subjects provided by 6 global collaborators. General study outcomes and caveats: The amount of clinical and demographic metadata varied by source and participant and was provided uncurated.

With respect to this clone: The antigen this receptor binds is unknown. Base qualities are not recorded, but no much larger clone differs from it by a single base.

The collaborating institutions used their own protocols to collect whole blood in K2EDTA tubes. For TCRbeta analysis, collaborator samples were shipped as frozen whole blood, as isolated PBMCs, or as DNA extracted from either sample type. TCRbeta CDR3 regions were amplified from genomic DNA by means of the immunoSEQ Assay, a bias-controlled multiplex PCR. Per the source publication's procedure: Within the assay, amplification of reference gene primers was used to estimate how many nucleated cells each sample contained. To quantify the absolute abundance of each unique TCRbeta CDR3 rearrangement, sequence reads were collapsed and filtered. For each sample, productive Simpson clonality was calculated as the square root of Simpson's diversity index over productive rearrangements. Imported from immuneACCESS, the table was reduced by TCRdb to in-frame sequences with V and J called. These copies leave out some clones; in studies compared against another copy, an unresolved V gene accounts for under half, and the cause of the remainder is not known. V, J and clone size are those of that table, while D and trimming were read from the DNA. Present in this sample are approximately 120,000 clones, around 80% of which were seen just once. The ten largest clones take up about 4.5% of the sample.

The germline V gene specifies SGHTA as CDR1 and FQGNSA as CDR2. There are 18 amino acids in the CDR3, from cysteine to phenylalanine inclusive. Only the CDR3 DNA is retained, 54 bases long and in frame from the first base. Relative to germline, V is missing 2 bases and J is missing 4 bases, with 12 bases of the junction outside any gene match. The sequenced sample was peripheral blood. The rearrangement combines TRBV7-2 with TRBJ2-3, with TRBD2 identical over 10 junction bases. The sequence was collected from a human donor in a cohort sampled during active or convalescent COVID-19. This receptor carries the CDR3 CASSLSTDLAGDADTQYF. The nucleotides are TGTGCCAGCAGCTTAAGTACTGATCTAGCGGGGGACGCAGATACGCAGTATTTT.